This T cell receptor beta chain appears in the sequencing data of a study of blood T cell repertoires in COVID-19. Study-level information: The United States, Italy and Spain supplied acute and convalescent COVID-19 samples. T cells, B-cell-depleted T cells, or PBMCs supplied cDNA or gDNA.

Per the authors' pipeline: Reference gene primer amplification yielded estimated nucleated cell counts. Using immunoSEQ multiplex PCR, the repertoire was profiled, and TCRdb retains in-frame clones only, with some absent. Clonal size and the V and J genes are those of that table, whereas D and trimming came from the DNA. The sample carries approximately 230,000 clones, 70% to 90% recorded once. The V gene's germline CDR1 is LNHDA and CDR2 SQIVND (reference sequence). V dropped 5 bases and J dropped 6; count of bases not matched to a gene: 14. The CDR3 has 16 residues. The TCR originated in a man aged 25 to 40 who had recovered from COVID-19. V and J are TRBV19 and TRBJ1-2, with 8 bases fitting TRBD1. The sequenced sample was peripheral blood. The CDR3 region is CASSSIQGATLHGYTF. The CDR3 region has the DNA TGTGCCAGTAGTTCGATCCAGGGGGCGACCCTCCATGGCTACACCTTC.